One and the same sample provided the 28 T cell receptor beta chains below, sequenced in a study of early T cells in non-severe SARS-CoV-2 infection. Via MiXCR, TCRdb re-called the 5' RACE reads, giving one row per CDR3 protein. Counted here are 56,000 or so distinct CDR3 sequences, over 7% occurring once; the ten biggest clones make up roughly 4.2%. The sample taken for sequencing was whole blood. The source of these receptors is an adult who was a healthcare worker with PCR-confirmed SARS-CoV-2 infection or an uninfected control (not recorded which).

The rearrangement links TRBV3-1 to TRBJ2-1; a possible D gene is TRBD2 (6 bases). CDR3 length: 15 amino acids. Germline V gene data show CDR1 as LGHDT and CDR2 as YNNKEL (reference sequence). V lost 2 bases, J lost 6 bases, and 14 bases lay in between. In DNA form, the CDR3 reads TGTGCCAGCAGCCAACTCCTCCGGGGGTCCAATGAGCAGTTCTTC. As protein: CASSQLLRGSNEQFF.

This chain uses TRBV5-1 with TRBJ2-3, with TRBD2 identical over 9 bases. V shed 0 bases, J shed 4 bases, and the junction held 12 bases outside the gene matches. Germline CDR1 and CDR2: SGHRS and YFSETQ. CDR3 size: 18 residues. CDR3 sequence reads: CASSLAVGLAGGADTQYF. CDR3 DNA: TGCGCCAGCAGCTTGGCCGTGGGACTGGCGGGAGGGGCAGATACGCAGTATTTT.

This clonotype was detected ten times or more. This chain connects TRBV5-1 to TRBJ2-7, with 9 bases aligning to TRBD1. The CDR3 runs to 16 residues. Germline CDR1 and CDR2: SGHRS and YFSETQ. The junction had 13 bases not matched to a gene; V was cut back by 4 bases and J by 5 bases. The CDR3 DNA is TGCGCCAGCAGCCGGACGGGGCGGGACAGGGCCAACGAGCAGTACTTC. Its protein is CASSRTGRDRANEQYF.

This clonotype was found a few times. This rearrangement joins TRBV29-1 to TRBJ2-5; TRBD2 is a possible D gene (6 bases). V was clipped by 7 bases and J by 5 bases, with 14 bases between them. The CDR3 has 12 residues. Germline CDR1 is SQVTM and CDR2 is ANQGSEA. The CDR3 protein is CSAAPGAETQYF. Written as DNA, the CDR3 is TGCAGCGCTGCCCCGGGAGCGGAGACCCAGTACTTC.

This clonotype is a singleton in its sample. The J gene is TRBJ2-7, the V gene TRBV20-1; possibly TRBD1 for D (5 bases). CDR3 length: 13 residues. V lost 4 bases to trimming and J lost 2 bases, with 12 bases between them. Per germline, CDR1 DFQATT and CDR2 SNEGSKA (reference sequence). The CDR3 DNA reads TGCAGTGCTAACAAGCAGGGAACCTACGAGCAGTACTTC. Protein sequence: CSANKQGTYEQYF.

In its sample, this clonotype was seen a few times. J is TRBJ2-7 and V is TRBV28, with TRBD2 matching 10 bases. Per germline, CDR1 MDHEN and CDR2 SYDVKM. Germline trimming cut 7 bases from V and 7 bases from J; bases unmatched to any gene: 4. This CDR3 is built from 12 residues. CDR3 loop: CASKGLAREQYF. DNA for the CDR3: TGTGCCAGCAAGGGACTAGCGAGAGAGCAGTACTTC.

This clonotype was found many times. This CDR3 reads CASSIFRGPPHEQYF. CDR3 nucleotide sequence: TGTGCCAGTAGTATTTTTAGGGGACCCCCCCACGAGCAGTACTTC. The V and J genes are TRBV19 and TRBJ2-7; possibly TRBD1 or TRBD2 for D (5 bases each). The V and J ends lost 3 bases and 5 bases respectively, with 17 bases between them. The CDR3 is made up of 15 amino acids. Germline lookup yields CDR1 LNHDA and CDR2 SQIVND (reference sequence).

V usage is TRBV28 and J usage is TRBJ2-1; 11 nucleotides line up with TRBD1. CDR1 and CDR2 from the germline V gene are MDHEN and SYDVKM. Germline trimming cut 5 bases from V and 7 bases from J; bases unmatched to any gene: 10. This CDR3 region has 16 residues. For the CDR3, the DNA is TGTGCCAGCAGTCCCGGACAGGGGGCGGTTTGGAATGAGCAGTTCTTC. Translated, it gives CASSPGQGAVWNEQFF. Together with reference TRBV28 and TRBJ2-1, the CDR3 gives the full variable domain: DVKVTQSSRYLVKRTGEKVFLECVQDMDHENMFWYRQDPGLGLRLIYFSYDVKMKEKGDIPEGYSVSREKKERFSLILESASTNQTSMYLCASSPGQGAVWNEQFFGPGTRLTVL.

Many counts were recorded for this clonotype. The chain employs TRBV7-6 and TRBJ2-7; D assignment may be TRBD1 or TRBD2 (6 bases each). V gave up 5 bases and J gave up 2 bases, with 13 bases separating them. The CDR3 sequence is 14 residues long. Germline V gene sequence: CDR1 SGHVS, CDR2 FNYEAQ. The CDR3 spells CASSVGGHTYEQYF. In nucleotides, the CDR3 is TGTGCCAGCAGCGTCGGGGGCCATACCTACGAGCAGTACTTC.

This clonotype has just a few counts. V usage is TRBV20-1 and J usage is TRBJ2-3; 9 bases match TRBD2. The germline V gene has CDR1 DFQATT and CDR2 SNEGSKA (reference sequence). This CDR3 is built from 17 residues. Losses at the gene ends were 0 bases for V and 5 bases for J; bases not matched to a gene: 12. CDR3 amino acids: CSARDTLAGGPGDTQYF. The CDR3 coding sequence is TGCAGTGCTAGAGACACCCTTGCGGGGGGGCCTGGAGATACGCAGTATTTT.

The rearrangement uses TRBV10-3 and TRBJ1-2, with D uncertain. Germline V gives CDR1 ENHRY, CDR2 SYGVKD. Trimming took 2 bases from V and 8 from J, leaving 15 bases between them. The CDR3 has 14 residues. For the CDR3, the DNA is TGTGCCATCAGTGAGCAACCGGGGTCTGAAGGCTACACCTTC. Translation: CAISEQPGSEGYTF.

The chain recombines TRBV20-1 with TRBJ2-1; D not certain. This CDR3 spans 14 amino acids. CDR1 and CDR2 (germline): DFQATT, SNEGSKA (reference sequence). Trimming shortened V by 1 base and J by 2 bases, and 9 bases separated the two germline ends. This CDR3 reads CSARAVSPYNEQFF. Here the CDR3 DNA reads TGCAGTGCTAGAGCGGTGAGCCCCTACAATGAGCAGTTCTTC.

CDR3 nucleotide sequence: TGTGCCATCAGTGACGGGACAGGGGCAACCAAAAACATTCAGTACTTC. Residues: CAISDGTGATKNIQYF. The gene calls are TRBV10-3 and TRBJ2-4, with TRBD1 matching 10 bases. V lost 3 bases, J lost 2 bases, and 4 bases stayed unmatched. Germline V lookup: CDR1 ENHRY, CDR2 SYGVKD. The CDR3 has 16 residues.

This clonotype was recorded at least ten times. The genes are TRBV27 and TRBJ1-1; D unresolved. CDR1 is MNHEY and CDR2 is SMNVEV in the germline V gene (reference sequence). The CDR3 covers 15 residues. Trimming pared 2 bases from V and 0 bases from J, leaving 10 bases between. The CDR3 is CASSLGRSMNTEAFF. The CDR3 nucleotides are TGTGCCAGCAGTTTAGGGCGGAGTATGAACACTGAAGCTTTCTTT.

The rearrangement joins TRBV5-4 to TRBJ2-1, with 11 positions matching TRBD2. CDR1 and CDR2 from the germline V gene are SGHNT and YYREEE (reference sequence). The V and J ends lost 4 bases and 9 bases, in that order; junction bases with no gene match: 9. The CDR3 contains 15 residues. The CDR3 nucleotides read TGTGCCAGCAGCCAAAGGACAGGGACTAGCGGTGAGCAGTTCTTC. This translates into CASSQRTGTSGEQFF.

V is TRBV30 and J is TRBJ1-2, with unresolved D. Trimming stripped 8 bases from V and 3 bases from J, with 16 bases between. The CDR3 has 13 residues. The germline CDR1 and CDR2 sequences are GTSNPN and SVGIG (reference sequence). In DNA, the CDR3 is TGTGCCCTCTTATCGGTTGGGTACTATGGCTACACCTTC. It translates to CALLSVGYYGYTF. Variable domain in full (rest from reference TRBV30 and TRBJ1-2): SQTIHQWPATLVQPVGSPLSLECTVEGTSNPNLYWYRQAAGRGLQLLFYSVGIGQISSEVPQNLSASRPQDRQFILSSKKLLLSDSGFYLCALLSVGYYGYTFGSGTRLTVV.

This clonotype showed up many times. The V and J genes are TRBV18 and TRBJ1-1, with D maybe TRBD1 (6 bases). The CDR3 loop spans 16 amino acids. Germline CDR1 is KGHSH and CDR2 is LQKENI. The V and J ends lost 0 bases and 6 bases respectively, with 17 bases between them. The CDR3 DNA reads TGTGCCAGCTCACCACCGACAGGCCCCGGGGTCCCTGAAGCTTTCTTT. As protein: CASSPPTGPGVPEAFF.

This clonotype turned up a few times. V is TRBV25-1 and J is TRBJ2-5, with D uncertain. V lost 3 bases to trimming and J lost 6 bases, with 14 bases between them. The germline gives CDR1 MGHDK, CDR2 SYGVNS. The CDR3 is 14 amino acids. CDR3 region: CASSENSLRQTQYF. The CDR3 DNA is TGTGCCAGCAGTGAGAACAGCCTTCGGCAGACCCAGTACTTC.

This clonotype was observed at least ten times. This chain uses TRBV6-6 with TRBJ2-5, with TRBD1 as a possible D gene (6 bases). The CDR3 is 17 amino acids. The germline V and J ends were trimmed by 8 bases and 1 base, with 23 bases remaining between them. CDR1 MNHNY and CDR2 SVGAGI come from the germline V gene (reference sequence). The CDR3 coding sequence is TGTGCCAGCTCTCCCAGGGGCCACCAGACCCTCCAAGAGACCCAGTACTTC. It yields the protein CASSPRGHQTLQETQYF.

This clonotype was observed at least ten times. The CDR3 spells CASSRPGPGREKLFF. For the CDR3, the DNA is TGTGCCAGCAGCCGACCGGGACCAGGGCGCGAAAAACTGTTTTTT. The chain combines TRBV5-6 with TRBJ1-4, with D tentatively TRBD1 (5 bases). This CDR3 comprises 15 residues. The V and J ends lost 4 bases and 8 bases respectively, with 18 bases between them. Germline V gene sequence: CDR1 SGHDT, CDR2 YYEEEE.

The sample holds many counts of this clonotype. J is TRBJ2-3 and V is TRBV7-8, with D perhaps matching TRBD2 (6 bases). V was cut by 5 bases and J by 4 bases, with 22 bases left in between. This CDR3 region has 17 residues. Germline CDR1 and CDR2: SGHVS and FQNEAQ. The CDR3 spells CASSEKLGGLVADTQYF. CDR3 nucleotide sequence: TGTGCCAGCAGCGAGAAATTGGGAGGTTTAGTCGCAGATACGCAGTATTTT.

DNA for the CDR3: TGTGCCAGCAGTTACAATCAGCGGGAGGTCTCCAATGAGCAGTTCTTC. Its translation is CASSYNQREVSNEQFF. V gene TRBV6-5 combines with J gene TRBJ2-1; TRBD2 agrees at 9 bases. The junction had 8 bases not matched to a gene; V was cut back by 2 bases and J by 6 bases. This CDR3 has 16 amino acids. Looked up from germline, CDR1 is MNHEY and CDR2 is SVGAGI.

The V and J genes are TRBV20-1 and TRBJ2-5, with TRBD2 as a possible D gene (5 bases). The germline V gene encodes CDR1 DFQATT and CDR2 SNEGSKA (reference sequence). The CDR3 is 12 residues long. V dropped 3 bases and J dropped 5 bases, with 10 bases sitting between them. The CDR3 sequence is CSASFGEETQYF. The CDR3 DNA sequence: TGCAGTGCTAGTTTTGGGGAGGAGACCCAGTACTTC.

This clonotype was seen ten or more times. The chain uses TRBV20-1 and TRBJ2-3; the match to TRBD2 covers 15 bases. CDR1 and CDR2 (germline): DFQATT, SNEGSKA (reference sequence). This CDR3 comprises 16 residues. The V segment lost 5 bases and the J segment 0 bases; nucleotides outside the gene matches: 3. The CDR3, as DNA: TGCAGTGCTTTGGGACTAGCGGGAGGAAGCACAGATACGCAGTATTTT. Residues: CSALGLAGGSTDTQYF.

This clonotype was seen repeatedly, ten times or more. This chain uses TRBV7-2 with TRBJ2-1; D might be TRBD2 (6 bases). Trimming took 3 bases from V and 6 from J, leaving 12 bases between them. CDR3 size: 14 residues. CDR1 and CDR2 from the germline V gene are SGHTA and FQGNSA. CDR3 amino acids: CASSLGRGGNEQFF. DNA of the CDR3: TGTGCCAGCAGCTTGGGGCGGGGAGGCAATGAGCAGTTCTTC.

This clonotype was picked up many times. As DNA, the CDR3 is TGTGCCAGCAGCCAAGAAGCGAGAGGGACGGAAAAACTGTTTTTT. It yields the protein CASSQEARGTEKLFF. V and J are TRBV4-2 and TRBJ1-4; TRBD1 might be the D (5 bases). The CDR3 runs 15 residues. Germline V gene lookup returns CDR1 LGHNA and CDR2 YNFKEQ. The V gene lost 0 bases and the J gene lost 8 bases, with 13 bases spanning the gap.

This chain connects TRBV5-1 to TRBJ1-2; 9 nucleotides match TRBD1. J lost 4 bases, V lost 4 bases, and 11 bases had no gene match. Per germline, CDR1 SGHRS and CDR2 YFSETQ. CDR3 length: 16 amino acids. The CDR3 sequence is CASSVDRGAIGYGYTF. CDR3 bases: TGCGCCAGCAGCGTGGACAGGGGCGCTATCGGCTATGGCTACACCTTC.

This clonotype was seen repeatedly, ten times or more. The chain carries TRBV20-1 and TRBJ2-1; 7 bases agree with TRBD2. CDR3 size: 16 residues. J was trimmed by 8 bases and V by 0 bases; bases with no gene match: 13. In germline, CDR1 is DFQATT, CDR2 SNEGSKA (reference sequence). CDR3 DNA sequence: TGCAGTGCTAGAGATAGGTTGGGAGGGAGTGGCTATGAGCAGTTCTTC. Amino acids: CSARDRLGGSGYEQFF.